There are many counts of the clone carrying this T cell receptor beta chain. Its antigen is undetermined. This sample was taken from a study of T cells in Graves' hyperthyroidism and ophthalmopathy. Study results and caveats: Progression to ophthalmopathy was predicted a median of approximately 6.4 months early. Researchers report that a 13 V-J model separated ophthalmopathy from stable hyperthyroidism. Most thyroid-expanded clonotypes above 0.001 were also found in blood.

The germline CDR1 and CDR2 sequences are SGHDT and YYEEEE. V lost 1 base and J 4 bases, leaving 14 bases between the germline ends. The length of the CDR3 is 15 residues. Uncontrolled infection, other autoimmune disease, pregnancy and lactation each barred patients from inclusion. TCR beta CDR3 regions were amplified from RNA. A first-round RT-PCR of the TCR CDR3 used the HTBI primer set. Using its own MiXCR run on the multiplex PCR reads, TCRdb lists one record per CDR3 protein. The table includes about 510,000 distinct CDR3 sequences, 46% detected once. Specimen: peripheral blood or thyroid tissue (not recorded which). This sequence originates from an adult woman with Graves' disease, either hyperthyroidism or ophthalmopathy (not recorded which). The chain recombines TRBV5-6 with TRBJ1-2; unclear D gene. The CDR3 region is CASSLTELEFYGYTF. The CDR3 coding sequence is TGTGCCAGCAGCTTGACAGAACTTGAATTCTATGGCTACACCTTC.